The rows below give T cell receptor beta chains drawn from one sample of a study of HIV-infected patients and healthy controls. Each CDR3 protein gets one entry after TCRdb re-called the 5' RACE reads with MiXCR. The sample holds thousands of distinct CDR3 sequences, around 8.6% seen once. Here the sequenced sample was blood, taken during antiretroviral therapy. Source of these receptors: an adult with HIV infection. The CDR3 runs from the conserved cysteine through the conserved F or W.

TRBV20-1	CSARPTGTYNEQFF
TRBV6-5	CASSYSSQSNQPQHF
TRBV3-1	CASSQDPGGRTEAFF
TRBV7-3	CASSLSGITEAFF
TRBV28	CASRTSGVYTDTQYF
TRBV20-1	CSARDLEIEKLFF
TRBV12-3/TRBV12-4	CASSLGLSYGYTF
TRBV15	CATSRDPENQPQHF
TRBV20-1	CSARPTGSQPQHF
TRBV12-3/TRBV12-4	CASSFRGAYGYTF
TRBV9	CASSSMGGLNYGYTF
TRBV6-5	CASSYFRTSNTGELFF
TRBV7-2	CASSLALGTEGPEAFF
TRBV20-1	CSAIPRGSPDTQYF
TRBV6-5	CASSPEGGRPQHF
TRBV13	CASSEGRYYGYTF
TRBV2	CASRDSSGTGESPLHF
TRBV4-1	CASSLRTANQPQHF
TRBV25-1	CASSEEAGEGGYEQYF
TRBV6-1	CASSERENSGTDTQYF
TRBV28	CASSFPDRVGNQPQHF
TRBV29-1	CSGAHGTRILYEQFF
TRBV29-1	CSVLGGNRPGYTF
TRBV12-3/TRBV12-4	CASSFSLGLAATNTGELFF
TRBV4-3	CASSQEGGDLSYEQYF
TRBV7-2	CASSPSRGETQYF
TRBV29-1	CSVTGVFTDTQYF
TRBV19	CASSGTSGTETQYF
TRBV29-1	CSGTQGTGGTGELFF
TRBV29-1	CSVEAGANVLTF
TRBV7-2	CASSLYSGTDTQYF
TRBV27	CASSLGGTQYF
TRBV7-9	CASSLDHLREQYF
TRBV20-1	CSVRREGLRYRDTQYF
TRBV29-1	CSGITGDLTEAFF